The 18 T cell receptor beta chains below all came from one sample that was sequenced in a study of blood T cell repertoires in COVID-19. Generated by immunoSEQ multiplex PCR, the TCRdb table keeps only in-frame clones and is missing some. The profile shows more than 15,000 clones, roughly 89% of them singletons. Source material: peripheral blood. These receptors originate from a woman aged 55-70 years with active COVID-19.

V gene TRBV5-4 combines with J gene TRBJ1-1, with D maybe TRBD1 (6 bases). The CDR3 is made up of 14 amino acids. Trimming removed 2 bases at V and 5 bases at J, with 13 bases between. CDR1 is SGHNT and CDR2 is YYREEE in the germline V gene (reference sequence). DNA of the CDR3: TGTGCCAGCAGCTTCGAGAGGGGGGGGACTGAAGCTTTCTTT. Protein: CASSFERGGTEAFF.

CDR3 sequence (DNA): TGTGCCAGCAGTGGGAGGATAACAGGGGATTGGTACGAGCAGTACTTC. It yields the protein CASSGRITGDWYEQYF. The chain recombines TRBV2 with TRBJ2-7, with TRBD1 matching 7 bases. Germline loops: CDR1 SNHLY, CDR2 FYNNEI. The CDR3 consists of 16 residues. Germline trimming cut 4 bases from V and 4 bases from J; bases unmatched to any gene: 13.

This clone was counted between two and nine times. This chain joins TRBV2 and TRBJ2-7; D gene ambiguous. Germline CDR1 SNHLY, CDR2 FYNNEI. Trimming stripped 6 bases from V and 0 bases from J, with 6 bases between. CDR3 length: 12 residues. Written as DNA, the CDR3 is TGTGCCAGCAGAGAGATCTCCTACGAGCAGTACTTC. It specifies CASREISYEQYF.

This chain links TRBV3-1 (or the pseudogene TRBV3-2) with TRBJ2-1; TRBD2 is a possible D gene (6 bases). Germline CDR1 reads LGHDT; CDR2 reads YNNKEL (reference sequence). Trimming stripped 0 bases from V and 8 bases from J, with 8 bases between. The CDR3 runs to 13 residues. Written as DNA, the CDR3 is TGTGCCAGCAGCCAAGATTGGGGGGATGAGCAGTTCTTC. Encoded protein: CASSQDWGDEQFF.

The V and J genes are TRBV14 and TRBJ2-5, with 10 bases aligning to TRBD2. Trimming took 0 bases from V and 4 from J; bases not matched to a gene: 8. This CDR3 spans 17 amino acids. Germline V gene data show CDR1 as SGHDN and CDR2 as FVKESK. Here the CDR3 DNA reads TGTGCCAGCAGCCAAGATCGGAATAGCGGGGGGTTAGAGACCCAGTACTTC. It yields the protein CASSQDRNSGGLETQYF.

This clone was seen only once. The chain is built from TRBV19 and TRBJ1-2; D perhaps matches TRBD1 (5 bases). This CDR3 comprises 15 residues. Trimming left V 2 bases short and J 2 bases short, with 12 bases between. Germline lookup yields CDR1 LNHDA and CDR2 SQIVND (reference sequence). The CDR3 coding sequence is TGTGCCAGTAGTATACGACCGGGGGAAAACTATGGCTACACCTTC. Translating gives CASSIRPGENYGYTF.

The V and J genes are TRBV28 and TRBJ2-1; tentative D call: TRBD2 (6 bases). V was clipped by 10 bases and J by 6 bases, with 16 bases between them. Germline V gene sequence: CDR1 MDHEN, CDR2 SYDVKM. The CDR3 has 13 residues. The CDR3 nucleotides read TGTGCCACGATGGGACTTACACGCAATGAGCAGTTCTTC. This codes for CATMGLTRNEQFF.

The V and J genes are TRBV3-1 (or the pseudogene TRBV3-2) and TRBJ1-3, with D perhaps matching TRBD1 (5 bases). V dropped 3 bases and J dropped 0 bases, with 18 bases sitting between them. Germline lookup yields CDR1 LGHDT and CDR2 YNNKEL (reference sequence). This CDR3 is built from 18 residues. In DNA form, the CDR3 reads TGTGCCAGCAGCCATGTGGGGAGGGGCTTAAGCTCTGGAAACACCATATATTTT. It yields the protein CASSHVGRGLSSGNTIYF.

CDR3 in DNA: TGTGCCAGCAGTTTCACGGGGTCGGACACTGAAGCTTTCTTT. Translating it yields CASSFTGSDTEAFF. V gene TRBV6-5 combines with J gene TRBJ1-1; D gene ambiguous. The germline gives CDR1 MNHEY, CDR2 SVGAGI. V was shortened by 4 bases and J by 3 bases, with 12 bases between the two germline ends. The CDR3 sequence is 14 residues long.

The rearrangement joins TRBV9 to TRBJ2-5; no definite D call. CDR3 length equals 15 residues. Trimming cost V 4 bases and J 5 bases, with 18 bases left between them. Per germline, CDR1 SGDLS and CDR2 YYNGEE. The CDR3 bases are TGTGCCAGCAGCCGTGGGCAGATGGAAGGTGAGACCCAGTACTTC. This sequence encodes CASSRGQMEGETQYF.

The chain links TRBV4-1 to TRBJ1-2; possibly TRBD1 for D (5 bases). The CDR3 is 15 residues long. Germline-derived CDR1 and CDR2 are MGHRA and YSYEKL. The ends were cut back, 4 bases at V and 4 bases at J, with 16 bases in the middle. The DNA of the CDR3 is TGCGCCAGCAGCCCCACAGCGGGGGTTGTCTATGGCTACACCTTC. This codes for CASSPTAGVVYGYTF.

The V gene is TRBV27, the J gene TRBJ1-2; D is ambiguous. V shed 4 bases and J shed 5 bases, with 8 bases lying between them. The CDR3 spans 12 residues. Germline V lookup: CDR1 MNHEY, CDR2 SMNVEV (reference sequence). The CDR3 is CASSSGGYGYTF. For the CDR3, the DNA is TGTGCCAGCAGTTCAGGAGGTTATGGCTACACCTTC.

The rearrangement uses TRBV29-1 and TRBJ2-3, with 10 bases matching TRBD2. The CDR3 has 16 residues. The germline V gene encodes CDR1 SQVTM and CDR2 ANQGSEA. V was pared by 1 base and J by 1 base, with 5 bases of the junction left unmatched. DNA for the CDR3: TGCAGCGTTGAAGGTTATACTAGCGGGGGCACAGATACGCAGTATTTT. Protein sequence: CSVEGYTSGGTDTQYF.

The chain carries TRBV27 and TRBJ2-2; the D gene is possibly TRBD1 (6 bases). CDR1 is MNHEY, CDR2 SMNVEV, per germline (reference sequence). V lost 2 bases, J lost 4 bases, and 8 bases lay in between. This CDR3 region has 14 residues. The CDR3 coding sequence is TGTGCCAGCAGTTTAGGGACACTCACCGGGGAGCTGTTTTTT. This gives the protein CASSLGTLTGELFF.

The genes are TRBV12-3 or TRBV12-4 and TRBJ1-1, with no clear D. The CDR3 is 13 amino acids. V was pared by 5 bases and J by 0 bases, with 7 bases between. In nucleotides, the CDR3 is TGTGCCAGCAGTAAACAGATGAACACTGAAGCTTTCTTT. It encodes CASSKQMNTEAFF.

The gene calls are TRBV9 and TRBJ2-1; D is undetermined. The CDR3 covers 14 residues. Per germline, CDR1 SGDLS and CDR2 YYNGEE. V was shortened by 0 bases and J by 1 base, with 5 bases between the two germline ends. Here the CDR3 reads CASSVDPSYNEQFF. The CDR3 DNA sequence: TGTGCCAGCAGCGTAGATCCTTCCTACAATGAGCAGTTCTTC.

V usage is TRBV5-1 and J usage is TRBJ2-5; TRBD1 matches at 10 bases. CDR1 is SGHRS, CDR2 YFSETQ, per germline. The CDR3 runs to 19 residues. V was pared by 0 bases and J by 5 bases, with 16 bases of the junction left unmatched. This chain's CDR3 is CASSLVMSRGQGREETQYF. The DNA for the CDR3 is TGCGCCAGCAGCTTGGTCATGAGCAGGGGACAGGGGAGAGAGGAGACCCAGTACTTC.

In DNA form, the CDR3 reads TGCAGCGTTGTATACCGGGGGAATGAGCAGTTCTTC. This encodes CSVVYRGNEQFF. V and J are TRBV29-1 and TRBJ2-1; TRBD2 is a possible D gene (6 bases). The CDR3 runs 12 residues. Germline V CDR1 and CDR2: SQVTM, ANQGSEA. V lost 4 bases to trimming and J lost 7 bases, with 11 bases between them.